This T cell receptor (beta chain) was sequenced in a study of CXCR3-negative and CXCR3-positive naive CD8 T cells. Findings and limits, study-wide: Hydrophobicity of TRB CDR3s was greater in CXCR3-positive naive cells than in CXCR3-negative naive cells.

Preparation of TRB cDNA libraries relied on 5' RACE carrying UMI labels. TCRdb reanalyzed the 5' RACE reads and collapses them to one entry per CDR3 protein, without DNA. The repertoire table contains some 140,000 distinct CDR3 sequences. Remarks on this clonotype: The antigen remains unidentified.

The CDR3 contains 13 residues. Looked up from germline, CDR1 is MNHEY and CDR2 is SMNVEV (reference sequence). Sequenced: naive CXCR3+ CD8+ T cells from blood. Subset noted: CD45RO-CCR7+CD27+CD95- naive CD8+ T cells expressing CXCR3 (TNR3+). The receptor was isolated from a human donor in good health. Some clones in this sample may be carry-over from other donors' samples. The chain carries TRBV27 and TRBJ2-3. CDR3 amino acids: CASSFSRTDTQYF.